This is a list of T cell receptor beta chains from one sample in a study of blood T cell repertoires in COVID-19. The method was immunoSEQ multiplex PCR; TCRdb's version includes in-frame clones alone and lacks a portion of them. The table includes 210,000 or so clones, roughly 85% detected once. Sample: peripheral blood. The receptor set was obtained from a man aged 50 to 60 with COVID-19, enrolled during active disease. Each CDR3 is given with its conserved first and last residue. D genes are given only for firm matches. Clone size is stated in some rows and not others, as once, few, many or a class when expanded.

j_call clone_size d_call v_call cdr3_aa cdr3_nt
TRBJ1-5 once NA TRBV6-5 CASSKDRDQPQHF TGTGCCAGCAGCAAGGACAGAGATCAGCCCCAGCATTTT
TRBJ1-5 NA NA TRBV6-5 CASSQPGLSQPQHF TGTGCCAGCAGTCAACCTGGGCTATCCCAGCCCCAGCATTTT
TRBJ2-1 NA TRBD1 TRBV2 CASRGTGHSYNEQFF TGTGCCAGCAGGGGGACAGGTCATTCCTACAATGAGCAGTTCTTC
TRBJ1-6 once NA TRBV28 CASSLSPGNYNSPLHF TGTGCCAGCAGTTTATCGCCGGGGAACTATAATTCACCCCTCCACTTT
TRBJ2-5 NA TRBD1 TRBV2 CASSEARTGVYQETQYF TGTGCCAGCAGTGAAGCTCGTACAGGGGTTTACCAAGAGACCCAGTACTTC
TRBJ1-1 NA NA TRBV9 CASSTRGDTEAFF TGTGCCAGCAGCACTCGGGGGGACACTGAAGCTTTCTTT
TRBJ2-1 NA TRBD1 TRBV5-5 CASSKGQGNYNEQFF TGTGCCAGCAGCAAGGGACAGGGCAACTACAATGAGCAGTTCTTC
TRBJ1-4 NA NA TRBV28 CASSLSAFEKLFF TGTGCCAGCAGTCTCAGCGCATTTGAAAAACTGTTTTTT
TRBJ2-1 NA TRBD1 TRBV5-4 CASSWDSSYNEQFF TGTGCCAGCAGCTGGGACAGTTCCTACAATGAGCAGTTCTTC
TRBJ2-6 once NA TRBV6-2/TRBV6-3 CASSYSGSGANVLTF TGTGCCAGCAGTTACAGCGGCTCTGGGGCCAACGTCCTGACTTTC
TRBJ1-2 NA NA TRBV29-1 CSVFGFAAEAENYGYTF TGCAGCGTTTTTGGCTTCGCAGCGGAGGCCGAAAACTATGGCTACACCTTC
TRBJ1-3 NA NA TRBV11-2 CASSLARGTGNTIYF TGTGCCAGCAGCTTAGCCAGGGGAACTGGAAACACCATATATTTT
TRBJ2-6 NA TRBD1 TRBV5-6 CASSLGQGRSGANVLTF TGTGCCAGCAGCTTAGGACAGGGAAGGTCTGGGGCCAACGTCCTGACTTTC
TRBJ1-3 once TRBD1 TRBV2 CASSKDRWEGDTIYF TGTGCCAGCAGTAAGGACAGGTGGGAAGGGGACACCATATATTTT
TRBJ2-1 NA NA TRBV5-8 CASSLVQGRWGNEQFF TGTGCCAGCAGCTTGGTGCAGGGTCGTTGGGGTAATGAGCAGTTCTTC
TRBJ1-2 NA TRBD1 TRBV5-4 CASSLPGGYGYTF TGTGCCAGCAGCTTGCCAGGGGGGTATGGCTACACCTTC
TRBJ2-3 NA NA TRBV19 CASSTIDTQYF TGTGCCAGTAGTACAATAGATACGCAGTATTTT
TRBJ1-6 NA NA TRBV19 CASKAVSSYNSPLHF TGTGCCAGTAAAGCCGTGAGCTCCTATAATTCACCCCTCCACTTT
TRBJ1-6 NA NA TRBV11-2 CASSDSGASSYNSPLHF TGTGCCAGCAGCGATTCAGGGGCGAGCTCCTATAATTCACCCCTCCACTTT
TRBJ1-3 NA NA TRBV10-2 CASSERRGFSGNTIYF TGCGCCAGCAGTGAGAGAAGGGGCTTCTCTGGAAACACCATATATTTT
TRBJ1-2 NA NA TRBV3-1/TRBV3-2 CASSQDRPRGYTF TGTGCCAGCAGCCAAGACAGGCCGAGAGGCTACACCTTC
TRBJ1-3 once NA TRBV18 CASSPGSGNTIYF TGTGCCAGCTCACCCGGCTCTGGAAACACCATATATTTT
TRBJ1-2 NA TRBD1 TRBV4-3 CASSQEQGGYGYTF TGCGCCAGCAGCCAAGAACAGGGGGGCTATGGCTACACCTTC
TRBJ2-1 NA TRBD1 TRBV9 CASSGQGTQSYNEQFF TGTGCCAGCAGCGGACAGGGGACACAATCCTACAATGAGCAGTTCTTC
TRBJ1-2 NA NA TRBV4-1 CASSQGSAVANYGYTF TGCGCCAGCAGCCAGGGGTCAGCGGTAGCTAACTATGGCTACACCTTC
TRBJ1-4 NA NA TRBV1 CTRGGFKEPEVKLFF TGCACCAGGGGGGGATTCAAAGAGCCTGAGGTAAAACTGTTTTTT
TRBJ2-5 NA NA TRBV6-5 CASSPGVAAKTQYF TGTGCCAGCAGCCCGGGCGTAGCGGCGAAGACCCAGTACTTC
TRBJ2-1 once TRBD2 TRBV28 CASSFFGGSEVEQFF TGTGCCAGCAGTTTTTTCGGGGGGTCAGAGGTTGAGCAGTTCTTC
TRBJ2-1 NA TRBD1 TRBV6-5 CASSYGTGDAYNEQFF TGTGCCAGCAGTTACGGGACAGGGGACGCCTACAATGAGCAGTTCTTC
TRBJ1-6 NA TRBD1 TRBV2 CASSERTGFSSYNSPLHF TGTGCCAGCAGTGAAAGGACAGGGTTTAGCTCCTATAATTCACCCCTCCACTTT
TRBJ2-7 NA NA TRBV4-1 CASSQGDSFYEQYF TGCGCCAGCAGCCAAGGTGACAGCTTCTACGAGCAGTACTTC
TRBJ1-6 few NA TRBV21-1 CASSKVGDSPLHF TGTGCCAGCAGCAAGGTAGGGGATTCACCCCTCCACTTT
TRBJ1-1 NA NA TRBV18 CASSPRVNTEAFF TGTGCCAGCTCACCCCGGGTAAACACTGAAGCTTTCTTT
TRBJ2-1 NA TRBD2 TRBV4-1 CASSLLRGGGAQDEQFF TGCGCCAGCAGCCTTTTGAGAGGCGGGGGGGCCCAGGATGAGCAGTTCTTC
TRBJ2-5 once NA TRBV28 CASSSVPGVQETQYF TGTGCCAGCAGTAGTGTGCCAGGGGTCCAAGAGACCCAGTACTTC
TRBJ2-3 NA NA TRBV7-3 CASSLGGASDTQYF TGTGCCAGCAGCTTAGGGGGGGCCTCAGATACGCAGTATTTT
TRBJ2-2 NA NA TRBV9 CASSVGGASSELFF TGTGCCAGCAGCGTAGGGGGCGCTAGTTCGGAGCTGTTTTTT
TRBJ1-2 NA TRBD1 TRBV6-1 CASTEGASNYGYTF TGTGCCAGCACCGAGGGGGCTTCTAACTATGGCTACACCTTC
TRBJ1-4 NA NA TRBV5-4 CASSPGGSTNEKLFF TGTGCCAGCAGCCCGGGGGGGTCAACTAATGAAAAACTGTTTTTT
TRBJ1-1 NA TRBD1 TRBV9 CASSGTGGTNTEAFF TGTGCCAGCAGCGGGACAGGGGGCACGAACACTGAAGCTTTCTTT
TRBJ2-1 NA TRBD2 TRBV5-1 CASSQTSGGPPNEQFF TGCGCCAGCAGCCAAACTAGCGGGGGGCCCCCCAATGAGCAGTTCTTC
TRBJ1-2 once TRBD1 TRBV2 CASRQGGLFGYTF TGTGCCAGTCGACAGGGGGGGCTTTTTGGCTACACCTTC
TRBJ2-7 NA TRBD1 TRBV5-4 CASSLANRGGHEQYF TGTGCCAGCAGCTTGGCCAACAGGGGTGGCCACGAGCAGTACTTC
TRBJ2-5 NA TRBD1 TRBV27 CASSLSWDRVETQYF TGTGCCAGCAGTTTATCGTGGGACAGGGTAGAGACCCAGTACTTC
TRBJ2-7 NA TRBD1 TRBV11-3 CASSPETGAPYEQYF TGTGCCAGCAGCCCGGAGACAGGGGCCCCCTACGAGCAATACTTC
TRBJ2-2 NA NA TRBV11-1 CASSSGRELFF TGTGCCAGCAGCTCCGGGAGGGAGCTGTTTTTT
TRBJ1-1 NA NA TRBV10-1 CASTPPGQWSTEAFF TGCGCCAGCACTCCTCCCGGACAGTGGAGCACTGAAGCTTTCTTT
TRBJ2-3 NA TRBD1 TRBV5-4 CASSLGTGHTDTQYF TGTGCCAGCAGCCTCGGGACAGGGCACACAGATACGCAGTATTTT
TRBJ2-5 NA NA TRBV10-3 CAISVGQQETQYF TGTGCCATCAGTGTGGGCCAGCAAGAGACCCAGTACTTC
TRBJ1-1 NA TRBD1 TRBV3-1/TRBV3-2 CASSQAGTGGIRAFF TGTGCCAGCAGCCAAGCTGGGACAGGGGGTATAAGGGCTTTCTTT
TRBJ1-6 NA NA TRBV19 CASSIQAGVNSPLHF TGTGCCAGTAGTATTCAGGCAGGGGTGAATTCACCCCTCCACTTT
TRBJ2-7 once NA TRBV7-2 CASSLRSRPRQSYEQYF TGTGCCAGCAGCTTGAGGTCCCGGCCTCGACAGTCCTACGAGCAGTACTTC
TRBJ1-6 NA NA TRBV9 CASSQRANSPLHF TGTGCCAGCAGCCAGCGGGCTAATTCACCCCTCCACTTT
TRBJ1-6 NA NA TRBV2 CASSGAKSISPLHF TGTGCCAGCAGTGGCGCCAAAAGTATATCACCCCTCCACTTT